Given below is one T cell receptor beta chain in context. This clonotype was picked up many times. What antigen it recognizes has not been identified. The sample holds no much larger clone one base away, and base qualities are not on file. Per the germline V gene, MDHEN is the CDR1 and SYDVKM is the CDR2. From V the trimming removes 5 bases and from J it removes 0 bases, while the gene matches leave 6 bases of the junction unaccounted for. Measured from the cysteine to the phenylalanine, the CDR3 is 15 residues long. Just CDR3 DNA is preserved here, 45 bases in frame from base 1. The data originate from a study of Graves' ophthalmopathy and Graves' hyperthyroidism (dated by TCRdb to the late 2010s). Regarding the study in general: Peripheral blood was collected at initial diagnosis, prior to any treatment. The study used signatures of the TCR beta repertoire to tell Graves' ophthalmopathy apart from Graves' hyperthyroidism and to predict which patients would progress to ophthalmopathy. In total, under 150 blood samples were TCR-sequenced: approximately 42 ophthalmopathy, approximately 75 hyperthyroidism and around 17 hyperthyroidism-to-ophthalmopathy patients. To explore V-J signatures distinguishing ophthalmopathy from hyperthyroidism, a discovery set of approximately 100 patients (fewer than 45 ophthalmopathy, 57 stable hyperthyroidism) was enrolled. An independent validation cohort comprised some 19 hyperthyroidism patients and over 15 patients who later progressed from hyperthyroidism to ophthalmopathy. In over five hyperthyroidism patients, T-cell repertoires of thyroid tissue and blood were compared. After sampling, hyperthyroidism patients received methimazole starting at 30 mg daily, and ophthalmopathy patients received high-dose intravenous methylprednisolone. The 85 to 100 discovery patients were divided at random into training and test sets in a 7:3 ratio. General conclusions and limits of the study: In validation, the model predicted ophthalmopathy progression with about 70% sensitivity and less than 80% specificity; more than ten predicted patients were CT-confirmed with GO in a median of roughly 6.8 months. In cross-validation, the 13-signature model distinguished ophthalmopathy from stable hyperthyroidism with approximately 90% sensitivity and about 84% specificity, and in the test set the corresponding values were about 80% and 75%. Most expanded thyroid clonotypes with frequency above 0.001 were also detected in blood, suggesting blood repertoires may reflect the thyroid immune response. Sample size was not statistically predetermined, and group allocation was not concealed from the investigators.

Stable hyperthyroidism was defined as no progression to ophthalmopathy within 18 months of follow-up. Hyperthyroidism patients were newly diagnosed, with disease duration under 2 months, and aged 18 to 65 years. Patients were excluded if they had other autoimmune diseases, uncontrolled infections, pregnancy or lactation. Diagnosis was based on clinical symptoms, serum thyroxine, TRAb, thyroid ultrasound and orbital computed tomography. Using Ficoll-Paque density gradient centrifugation, PBMCs were isolated from 8.5 to 10 ml of fresh peripheral blood. Trizol reagent was used to extract the total RNA, and its quality was then checked on an Agilent 2100 Bioanalyzer. For repertoire sequencing, the TCR beta CDR3 regions were amplified from RNA transcripts. HTBI primers and the Qiagen OneStep RT-PCR kit were used in a first-round RT-PCR, which was followed by a second-round multiplex PCR, size selection and purification. The libraries underwent paired-end sequencing with 100 bp reads on an Illumina HiSeq2000. The study's processing was this. Reads were processed with SOAPnuke, discarding reads with adapters, uncalled bases, mean Phred below 15, or no exact constant-primer or identifier match. COPE v1.2.5 was used to merge high-quality paired reads. Unique nucleotide sequences were defined as clonotypes and aligned to IMGT TRB V, D and J references using MiTCR v1.1. The analysis was limited to V-J combinations with a frequency above 0.0001, which together covered 99.2% of repertoires. A TCR clonal expansion and chaos score per V-J combination was defined as the ratio of F50 clonal expansion to chaos observed in the TCRdist matrix. Welch's t-statistics and random forest were used to narrow the features down to about twelve V-J combinations, which were then fed into a naive Bayes classifier. Thyroid-blood repertoire similarity was quantified with the Morisita-Horn index. The raw public data were reprocessed by TCRdb itself: fastp quality trimming at Q25, MiXCR clonotype calling, in-frame beta chains only. All rows with the same CDR3 protein become a single entry with the most common DNA and genes. The V and J calls here are based on TCRdb, not the publication. The sample yields 600,000 to 650,000 distinct CDR3 sequences; roughly 20% were counted once. Approximately 6.9% of the sample is in the top ten clones.

The receptor's source is a woman under 30 with stable Graves' hyperthyroidism. Some clones in this sample may be carry-over from other donors' samples. Donor details come from another sample of the same person, matched by shared clones. This chain is built from TRBV28 and TRBJ1-1; 7 nucleotides in the junction match TRBD1. Sequenced sample: peripheral blood. The CDR3 region: CASSPWTGMNTEAFF. The nucleotides read TGTGCCAGCAGTCCTTGGACAGGAATGAACACTGAAGCTTTCTTT.